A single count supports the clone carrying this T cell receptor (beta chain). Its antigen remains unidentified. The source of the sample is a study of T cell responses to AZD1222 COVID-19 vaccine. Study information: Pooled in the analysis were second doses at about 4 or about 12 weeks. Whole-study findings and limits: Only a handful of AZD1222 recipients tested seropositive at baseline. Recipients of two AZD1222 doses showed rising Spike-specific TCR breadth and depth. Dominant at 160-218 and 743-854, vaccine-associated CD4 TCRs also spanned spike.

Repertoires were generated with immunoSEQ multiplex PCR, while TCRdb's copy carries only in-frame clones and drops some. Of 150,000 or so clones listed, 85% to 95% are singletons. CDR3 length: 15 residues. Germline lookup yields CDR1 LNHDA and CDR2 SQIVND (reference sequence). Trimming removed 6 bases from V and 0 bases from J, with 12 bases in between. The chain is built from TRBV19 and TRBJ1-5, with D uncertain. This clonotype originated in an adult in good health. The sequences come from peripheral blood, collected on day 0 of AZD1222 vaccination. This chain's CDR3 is CASRPNSRSNQPQHF. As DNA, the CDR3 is TGTGCCAGTAGGCCCAACAGCCGTAGCAATCAGCCCCAGCATTTT.